Listed here are 10 T cell receptor beta chains from one sample, sequenced in a study of siplizumab effects on memory and regulatory T cells. Clones were read by immunoSEQ multiplex PCR, and TCRdb kept only the in-frame ones, dropping some. Here the sample spans under 95,000 clones, 94% being singletons. Sequencing was done on a sample of non-Treg CD4+ T cells sorted from blood. These receptors were taken from a human donor in good health.

V usage is TRBV2 and J usage is TRBJ1-6; no clear D gene. The CDR3 runs to 9 residues. V was cut by 8 bases and J by 9 bases, with 2 bases left in between. Germline CDR1 is SNHLY and CDR2 is FYNNEI. The CDR3 loop is CASSSPLHF. CDR3 DNA: TGTGCCAGCTCTTCACCCCTCCACTTT. Looking up the rest from reference TRBV2 and TRBJ1-6 gives the full variable domain: EPEVTQTPSHQVTQMGQEVILRCVPISNHLYFYWYRQILGQKVEFLVSFYNNEISEKSEIFDDQFSVERPDGSNFTLKIRSTKLEDSAMYFCASSSPLHFGNGTRLTVT.

This chain connects TRBV5-4 to TRBJ2-1; D is tentatively TRBD1 or TRBD2 (6 bases each). V was trimmed by 4 bases and J by 8 bases, leaving 13 bases between them. Germline CDR1 is SGHNT and CDR2 is YYREEE (reference sequence). CDR3 length equals 13 residues. CDR3 DNA sequence: TGTGCCAGCAGCCAGACCGGGGGCGATGAGCAGTTCTTC. Amino acids: CASSQTGGDEQFF.

The chain couples TRBV9 to TRBJ2-1, with D perhaps assigned TRBD1 or TRBD2 (5 bases each). Per the germline V gene, CDR1 is SGDLS and CDR2 is YYNGEE. This CDR3 is 15 amino acids long. Trimming stripped 4 bases from V and 2 bases from J, with 13 bases between. This CDR3 is CASSLRGAPYNEQFF. The DNA for the CDR3 is TGTGCCAGCAGCCTTAGAGGGGCCCCCTACAATGAGCAGTTCTTC. The full variable domain, with the rest looked up from reference TRBV9 and TRBJ2-1, is DSGVTQTPKHLITATGQRVTLRCSPRSGDLSVYWYQQSLDQGLQFLIQYYNGEERAKGNILERFSAQQFPDLHSELNLSSLELGDSALYFCASSLRGAPYNEQFFGPGTRLTVL.

The J gene is TRBJ1-1, the V gene TRBV6-5; TRBD1 is a possible D gene (5 bases). There are 16 residues in the CDR3. Germline values: CDR1 MNHEY, CDR2 SVGAGI. V was clipped by 0 bases and J by 5 bases, with 16 bases between them. This CDR3 reads CASSYSATGGRTEAFF. In DNA, the CDR3 is TGTGCCAGCAGTTACTCGGCTACGGGGGGACGTACTGAAGCTTTCTTT.

This chain connects TRBV18 to TRBJ2-2, with 10 positions matching TRBD1. The germline CDR1 and CDR2 sequences are KGHSH and LQKENI. Trimming took 1 base from V and 1 from J; bases not matched to a gene: 0. CDR3 length equals 16 residues. CDR3 in DNA: TGTGCCAGCTCACCACGGGACAGGGGGAACACCGGGGAGCTGTTTTTT. Translation gives CASSPRDRGNTGELFF.

This sequence joins TRBV6-6 and TRBJ2-1, with a tentative D call TRBD2 (7 bases). V shed 6 bases and J shed 6 bases, with 9 bases lying between them. This CDR3 has 12 amino acids. Germline CDR1 and CDR2: MNHNY and SVGAGI (reference sequence). Written as DNA, the CDR3 is TGTGCCAGCAGGGGGGGGGCCAATGAGCAGTTCTTC. Amino acids: CASRGGANEQFF.

The chain uses TRBV6-6 and TRBJ1-5; D is possibly TRBD1 (5 bases). Trimming pared 4 bases from V and 8 bases from J, leaving 6 bases between. From germline, CDR1 is MNHNY and CDR2 SVGAGI (reference sequence). There are 11 residues in the CDR3. The CDR3 region has the DNA TGTGCCAGCAGTTCAGGGAAGCCCCAGCATTTT. Its translation is CASSSGKPQHF.

The chain couples TRBV6-1 to TRBJ1-2; TRBD1 might be the D (5 bases). V lost 9 bases and J 8 bases, leaving 22 bases between the germline ends. Germline CDR1 and CDR2: MNHNS and SASEGT. This CDR3 region has 14 residues. Here the CDR3 DNA reads TGTGCCAGTGGGGGACGGAACGAGGTATACGGCTACACCTTC. This sequence encodes CASGGRNEVYGYTF.

This sequence joins TRBV2 and TRBJ1-5; 7 nucleotides agree with TRBD1. The CDR3 runs 17 residues. Germline assignment: CDR1 SNHLY and CDR2 FYNNEI. V lost 6 bases and J lost 5; bases outside the gene matches: 16. The CDR3 is CASRDRDFRFIDQPQHF. The CDR3 DNA reads TGTGCCAGCAGAGACAGGGATTTTCGATTTATCGATCAGCCCCAGCATTTT.

V is TRBV6-5 and J is TRBJ1-4; possibly TRBD1 for D (5 bases). This CDR3 is 15 amino acids long. The V end lost 8 bases, the J end lost 5 bases, and 18 bases lay between the germline ends. Germline CDR1 is MNHEY and CDR2 is SVGAGI. The CDR3 nucleotides are TGTGCCAGCGGCAATTCCAGGGCAGCGAATGAAAAACTGTTTTTT. This encodes CASGNSRAANEKLFF.